The TCR beta chain described here comes from a study of T-cell reconstitution after alpha-beta-depleted transplantation in children. Unique molecular identifiers were incorporated into the prepared TCRbeta library. TCRdb used MiXCR to reprocess the PCR reads, holding one entry per CDR3 protein. There are over 400,000 distinct CDR3 sequences in the sample; around 12% occur only once, and about 5.6% lies in the top ten. This clonotype appeared a few times. The receptor was derived from a human donor who donated a stem cell graft to a child with combined immunodeficiency. The sample here was PBMCs from the stem cell graft donor, taken from the stem cell graft.

CDR3 nucleotide sequence: TGTGCCAGCAGTTTAGCGTTGGCCAATATTCAGACCGGGGAGCTGTTTTTT. This codes for CASSLALANIQTGELFF. The genes are TRBV28 and TRBJ2-2; no firm D call. This CDR3 is built from 17 residues. CDR1 is MDHEN, CDR2 SYDVKM, per germline. V was trimmed by 2 bases and J by 5 bases, leaving 18 bases between them.